Below are 7 T cell receptor beta chains sequenced from a single sample in a study of T cell changes during pregnancy in multiple sclerosis. TCRdb keeps only in-frame clones here, not all; method: immunoSEQ multiplex PCR. This table has about 73,000 clones, roughly 90% appearing once. Sequencing was performed on peripheral blood, taken after pregnancy. These receptors all come from a female donor in good health, enrolled as a control in a pregnancy study.

This clone was seen only once. V gene TRBV4-3 combines with J gene TRBJ1-1, with 7 bases lining up with TRBD1. V shed 2 bases, J shed 1 base, and the junction held 13 bases outside the gene matches. The germline V gene encodes CDR1 LGHNA and CDR2 YSLEER. The CDR3 runs to 18 residues. Here the CDR3 DNA reads TGCGCCAGCAGCCAATCGGGACAGCCAGAGTGGGGGAACACTGAAGCTTTCTTT. Protein sequence: CASSQSGQPEWGNTEAFF.

The chain joins TRBV7-2 to TRBJ2-5, with D possibly TRBD2 on 6 matching bases. The CDR3 contains 15 residues. Trimming stripped 1 base from V and 5 bases from J, with 14 bases between. Germline CDR1 is SGHTA and CDR2 is FQGNSA. The CDR3 loop is CASSLGHGGGETQYF. The DNA for the CDR3 is TGTGCCAGCAGCTTAGGCCATGGTGGGGGGGAGACCCAGTACTTC.

The chain links TRBV5-4 to TRBJ1-5; D is perhaps TRBD1 (6 bases). Trimming left V 4 bases short and J 5 bases short, with 13 bases between. The CDR3 totals 14 residues. Germline V gene sequence: CDR1 SGHNT, CDR2 YYREEE (reference sequence). CDR3 nucleotides: TGTGCCAGCAGCACACAGGGAGAGGATCAGCCCCAGCATTTT. Protein product: CASSTQGEDQPQHF.

This clone was counted only a few times. V and J are TRBV19 and TRBJ1-1; weak D call: TRBD1 (5 bases). The CDR3 totals 15 residues. The V end lost 0 bases, the J end lost 4 bases, and 12 bases lay between the germline ends. Germline V gene sequence: CDR1 LNHDA, CDR2 SQIVND (reference sequence). The CDR3 loop reads CASSIDRAGITEAFF. In nucleotides, the CDR3 is TGTGCCAGTAGTATAGATCGTGCAGGGATCACTGAAGCTTTCTTT. Filled out from reference TRBV19 and TRBJ1-1, the complete variable domain reads DGGITQSPKYLFRKEGQNVTLSCEQNLNHDAMYWYRQDPGQGLRLIYYSQIVNDFQKGDIAEGYSVSREKKESFPLTVTSAQKNPTAFYLCASSIDRAGITEAFFGQGTRLTVV.

V usage is TRBV18 and J usage is TRBJ2-6, with 7 bases identical to TRBD2. J lost 0 bases, V lost 7 bases, and 6 bases had no gene match. The CDR3 consists of 16 residues. Germline CDR1 KGHSH, CDR2 LQKENI. CDR3 amino acids: CASCPRGGSGANVLTF. CDR3 nucleotide sequence: TGTGCCAGCTGCCCCCGCGGGGGCTCTGGGGCCAACGTCCTGACTTTC.

This chain uses TRBV7-9 with TRBJ2-2; no definite D call. CDR1 and CDR2 from the germline V gene are SEHNR and FQNEAQ (reference sequence). The CDR3 covers 12 residues. The ends were cut back, 4 bases at V and 13 bases at J, with 13 bases in the middle. This CDR3 reads CASSSAKSVLFF. CDR3 sequence (DNA): TGTGCCAGCAGCTCTGCTAAGTCGGTGCTGTTTTTT.

This clone appeared a single time. V is TRBV6-1 and J is TRBJ2-7; the match to TRBD2 covers 13 bases. The CDR3 runs to 15 residues. V lost 4 bases, J lost 3 bases, and 3 bases stayed unmatched. Germline V gene data show CDR1 as MNHNS and CDR2 as SASEGT. CDR3 amino acids: CASSARTSGSYEQYF. The CDR3 DNA reads as TGTGCCAGCAGTGCGCGGACTAGCGGGAGCTACGAGCAGTACTTC.